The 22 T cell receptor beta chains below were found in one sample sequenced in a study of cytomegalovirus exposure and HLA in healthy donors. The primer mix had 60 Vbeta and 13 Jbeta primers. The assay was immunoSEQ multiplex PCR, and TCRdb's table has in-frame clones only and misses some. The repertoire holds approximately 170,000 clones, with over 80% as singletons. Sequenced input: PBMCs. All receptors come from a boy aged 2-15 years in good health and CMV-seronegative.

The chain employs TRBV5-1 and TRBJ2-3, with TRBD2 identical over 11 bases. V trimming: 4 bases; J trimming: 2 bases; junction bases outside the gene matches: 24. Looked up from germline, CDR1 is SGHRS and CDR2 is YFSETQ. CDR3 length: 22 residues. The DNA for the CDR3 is TGCGCCAGCAGCGCGCCGGGACAGGCGACGGGTCATAGCGGGGGGGACACAGATACGCAGTATTTT. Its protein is CASSAPGQATGHSGGDTDTQYF.

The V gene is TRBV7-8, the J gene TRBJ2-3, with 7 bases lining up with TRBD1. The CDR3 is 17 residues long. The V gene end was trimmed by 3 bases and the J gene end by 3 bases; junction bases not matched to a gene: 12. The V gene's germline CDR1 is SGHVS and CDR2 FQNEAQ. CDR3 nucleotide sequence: TGTGCCAGCAGCTTTAACCCGGGACAGCATGAAACAGATACGCAGTATTTT. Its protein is CASSFNPGQHETDTQYF.

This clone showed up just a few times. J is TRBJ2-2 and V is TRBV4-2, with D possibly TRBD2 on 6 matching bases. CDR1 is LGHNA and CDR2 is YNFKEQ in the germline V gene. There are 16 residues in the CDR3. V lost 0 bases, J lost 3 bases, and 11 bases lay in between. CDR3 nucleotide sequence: TGTGCCAGCAGCCAAGATTGGGACTTCGACACCGGGGAGCTGTTTTTT. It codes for CASSQDWDFDTGELFF.

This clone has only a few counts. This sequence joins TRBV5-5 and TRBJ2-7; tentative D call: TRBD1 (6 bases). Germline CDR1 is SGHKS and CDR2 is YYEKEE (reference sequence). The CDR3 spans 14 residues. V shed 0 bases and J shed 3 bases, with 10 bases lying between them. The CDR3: CASSLGYRDYEQYV. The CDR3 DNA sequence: TGTGCCAGCAGCTTGGGGTACAGGGACTACGAGCAGTACGTC.

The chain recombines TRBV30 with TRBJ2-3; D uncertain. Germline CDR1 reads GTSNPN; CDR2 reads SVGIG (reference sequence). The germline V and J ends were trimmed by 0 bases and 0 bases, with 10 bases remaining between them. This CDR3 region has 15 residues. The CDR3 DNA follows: TGTGCCTGGAGTGTTTCGGGTTCTAGCACAGATACGCAGTATTTT. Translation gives CAWSVSGSSTDTQYF. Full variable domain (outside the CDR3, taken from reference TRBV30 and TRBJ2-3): SQTIHQWPATLVQPVGSPLSLECTVEGTSNPNLYWYRQAAGRGLQLLFYSVGIGQISSEVPQNLSASRPQDRQFILSSKKLLLSDSGFYLCAWSVSGSSTDTQYFGPGTRLTVL.

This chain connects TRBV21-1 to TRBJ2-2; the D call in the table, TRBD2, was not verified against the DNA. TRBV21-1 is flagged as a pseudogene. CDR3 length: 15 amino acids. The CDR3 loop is CASSKGGGVAGELFF. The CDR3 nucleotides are TGTGCCAGCAGCAAAGGCGGAGGAGTGGCCGGGGAGCTGTTTTTT.

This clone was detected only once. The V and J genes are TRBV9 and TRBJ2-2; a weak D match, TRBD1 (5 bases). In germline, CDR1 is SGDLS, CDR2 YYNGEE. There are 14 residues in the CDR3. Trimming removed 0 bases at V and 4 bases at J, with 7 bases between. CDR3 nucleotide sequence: TGTGCCAGCAGCGTAGCTGGGGCCACCGGGGAGCTGTTTTTT. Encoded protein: CASSVAGATGELFF.

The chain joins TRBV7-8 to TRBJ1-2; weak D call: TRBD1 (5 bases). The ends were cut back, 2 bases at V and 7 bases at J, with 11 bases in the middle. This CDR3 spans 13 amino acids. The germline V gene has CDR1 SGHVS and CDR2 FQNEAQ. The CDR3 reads CASSLRGSLGYTF. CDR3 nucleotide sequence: TGTGCCAGCAGCTTAAGGGGTTCGCTTGGCTACACCTTC.

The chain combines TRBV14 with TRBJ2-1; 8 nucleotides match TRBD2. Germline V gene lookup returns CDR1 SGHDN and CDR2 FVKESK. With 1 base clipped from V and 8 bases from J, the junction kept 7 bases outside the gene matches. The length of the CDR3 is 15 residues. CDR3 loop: CASSQVRTSWDEQFF. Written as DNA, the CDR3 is TGTGCCAGCAGCCAAGTCAGGACTAGCTGGGATGAGCAGTTCTTC.

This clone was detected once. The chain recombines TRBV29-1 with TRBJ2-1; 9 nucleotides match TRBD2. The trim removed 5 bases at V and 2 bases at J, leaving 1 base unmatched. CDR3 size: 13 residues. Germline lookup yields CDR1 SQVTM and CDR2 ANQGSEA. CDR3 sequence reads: CSVIAGAYNEQFF. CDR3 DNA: TGCAGCGTTATAGCGGGGGCCTACAATGAGCAGTTCTTC.

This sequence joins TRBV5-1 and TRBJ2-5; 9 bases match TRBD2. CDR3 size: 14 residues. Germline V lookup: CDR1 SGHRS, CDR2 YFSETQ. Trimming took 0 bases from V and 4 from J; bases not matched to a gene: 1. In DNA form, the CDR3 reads TGCGCCAGCAGCTTGGAACTAGCGGGAGAGACCCAGTACTTC. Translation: CASSLELAGETQYF.

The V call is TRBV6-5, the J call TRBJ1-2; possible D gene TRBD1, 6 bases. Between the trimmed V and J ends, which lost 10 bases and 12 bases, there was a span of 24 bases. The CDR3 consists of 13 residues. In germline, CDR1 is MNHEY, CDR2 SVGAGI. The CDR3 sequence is CATQTNDRINNTF. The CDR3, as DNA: TGTGCCACCCAGACGAACGACAGGATTAACAACACCTTC.

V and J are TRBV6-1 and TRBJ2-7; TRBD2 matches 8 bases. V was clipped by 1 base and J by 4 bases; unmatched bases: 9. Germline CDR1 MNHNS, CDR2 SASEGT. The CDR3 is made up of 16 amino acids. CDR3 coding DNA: TGTGCCAGCAGTGAAGAGGGACTAGATGGGAGTTACGAGCAGTACTTC. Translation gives CASSEEGLDGSYEQYF.

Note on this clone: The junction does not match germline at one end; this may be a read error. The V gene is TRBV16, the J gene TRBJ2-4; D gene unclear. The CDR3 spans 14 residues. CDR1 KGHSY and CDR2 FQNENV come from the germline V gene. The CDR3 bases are TGTGCCAGCAGCGAATCCGTTTCGGGAAACATTCAGTACTTC. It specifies CASSESVSGNIQYF.

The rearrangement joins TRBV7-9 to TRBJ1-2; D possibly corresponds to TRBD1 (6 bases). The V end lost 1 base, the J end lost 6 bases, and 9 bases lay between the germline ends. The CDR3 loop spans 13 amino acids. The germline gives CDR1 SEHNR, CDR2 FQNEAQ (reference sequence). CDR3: CASSLEGGHGYTF. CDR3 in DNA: TGTGCCAGCAGCTTAGAAGGGGGTCATGGCTACACCTTC.

The CDR3 loop reads CASSLERAFEQYF. The CDR3 DNA is TGTGCCAGCTCACTGGAGCGAGCATTCGAGCAGTACTTC. The chain carries TRBV18 and TRBJ2-7; D gene uncertain. Trimming removed 4 bases from V and 6 bases from J, with 13 bases in between. The CDR3 runs to 13 residues. Germline lookup yields CDR1 KGHSH and CDR2 LQKENI.

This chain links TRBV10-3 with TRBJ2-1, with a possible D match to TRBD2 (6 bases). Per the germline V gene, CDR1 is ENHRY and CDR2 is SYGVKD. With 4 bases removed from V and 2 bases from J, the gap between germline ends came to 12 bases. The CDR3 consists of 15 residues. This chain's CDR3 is CAISVRELAYNEQFF. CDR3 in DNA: TGTGCCATCAGTGTCCGGGAGTTGGCCTACAATGAGCAGTTCTTC.

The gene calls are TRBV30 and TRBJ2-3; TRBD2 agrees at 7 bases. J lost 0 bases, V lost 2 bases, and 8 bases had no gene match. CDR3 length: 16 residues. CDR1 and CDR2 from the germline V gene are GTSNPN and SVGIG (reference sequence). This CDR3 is CAWSIQWGGSTDTQYF. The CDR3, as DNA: TGTGCCTGGAGTATCCAGTGGGGGGGAAGCACAGATACGCAGTATTTT.

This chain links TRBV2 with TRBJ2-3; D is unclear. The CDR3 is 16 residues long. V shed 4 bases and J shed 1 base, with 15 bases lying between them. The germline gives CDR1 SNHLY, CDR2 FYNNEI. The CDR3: CASSVEPPRGTDTQYF. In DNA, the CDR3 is TGTGCCAGCAGTGTTGAACCCCCCCGGGGCACAGATACGCAGTATTTT.

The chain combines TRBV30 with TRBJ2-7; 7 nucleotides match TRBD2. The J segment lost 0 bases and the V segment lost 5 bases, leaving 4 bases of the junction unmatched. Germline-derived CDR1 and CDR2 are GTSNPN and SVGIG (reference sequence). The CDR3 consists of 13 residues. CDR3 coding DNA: TGTGCCTGGTCGCGGGGGAACTCCTACGAGCAGTACGTC. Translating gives CAWSRGNSYEQYV.

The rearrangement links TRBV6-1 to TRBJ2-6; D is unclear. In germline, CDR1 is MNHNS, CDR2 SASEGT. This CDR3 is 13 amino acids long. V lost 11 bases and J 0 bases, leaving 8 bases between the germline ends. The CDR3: CAGLNSGANVLTF. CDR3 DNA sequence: TGTGCCGGCCTGAACTCTGGGGCCAACGTCCTGACTTTC.

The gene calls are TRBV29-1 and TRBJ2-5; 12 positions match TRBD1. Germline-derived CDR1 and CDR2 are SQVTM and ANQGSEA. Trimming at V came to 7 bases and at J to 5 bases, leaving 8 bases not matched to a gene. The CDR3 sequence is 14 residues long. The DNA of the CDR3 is TGCAGCGCTAGGGACAGGGGGCTGTTGGAGACCCAGTACTTC. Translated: CSARDRGLLETQYF.